Shown below are 10 T cell receptor beta chains from a single sample sequenced in a study of blood T cells in healthy people across ages. PCR was performed a second time for about 7 to 11 cycles using a sample-barcoded 5' primer and a J-beta primer mix. TCRdb re-called the 5' RACE reads through MiXCR, storing one row per CDR3 protein. The sample has 1 million or so distinct CDR3 sequences, about 23% seen once. The same data also went into a second study, on T cells of mothers and their children.

Sequencing input: blood. The receptors stem from a girl aged 2 to 9 in good health.

The J gene is TRBJ1-1, the V gene TRBV2, with D hard to call. The V and J ends lost 2 bases and 1 base respectively, with 14 bases between them. The CDR3 sequence is 16 residues long. The germline V gene has CDR1 SNHLY and CDR2 FYNNEI. This CDR3 reads CASSERYSGANTEAFF. CDR3 DNA sequence: TGTGCCAGCAGTGAAAGGTATAGCGGAGCGAACACTGAAGCTTTCTTT.

The chain combines TRBV7-9 with TRBJ2-5, with D maybe TRBD2 (6 bases). The better agreement between TRBJ2-7 and the DNA end casts doubt on the J call. The CDR3 spans 15 residues. Germline assignment: CDR1 SEHNR and CDR2 FQNEAQ (reference sequence). The CDR3 is CASSVGVRDLDEQYF. The CDR3 region has the DNA TGTGCCAGCAGCGTAGGGGTCCGGGACTTAGACGAGCAGTACTTC.

This clonotype was detected a few times. This rearrangement joins TRBV28 to TRBJ2-7; weak D call: TRBD1 (5 bases). Per the germline V gene, CDR1 is MDHEN and CDR2 is SYDVKM. V was pared by 4 bases and J by 2 bases, with 9 bases between. The CDR3 runs to 13 residues. The CDR3 coding sequence is TGTGCCAGCAGTTATAAGACAGCCTACGAGCAGTACTTC. Its protein product is CASSYKTAYEQYF.

V is TRBV2 and J is TRBJ2-5; D uncertain. The last part of the DNA fits TRBJ2-1 better; the J call may be wrong. This CDR3 has 11 residues. The germline V gene encodes CDR1 SNHLY and CDR2 FYNNEI. This CDR3 reads CASSAAYEQFF. The CDR3 nucleotides are TGTGCCAGCAGTGCCGCCTATGAGCAGTTCTTC.

Only a few counts were recorded for this clonotype. The chain recombines TRBV29-1 with TRBJ2-5, with unresolved D. Germline values: CDR1 SQVTM, CDR2 ANQGSEA. Trimming left V 7 bases short and J 4 bases short, with 13 bases between. The CDR3 has 12 residues. CDR3 sequence (DNA): TGCAGCGCCGGCTGGGGTATAGAGACCCAGTACTTC. Translating it yields CSAGWGIETQYF.

This rearrangement joins TRBV12-3 or TRBV12-4 to TRBJ1-1; D is unclear. Trimming pared 4 bases from V and 3 bases from J, leaving 9 bases between. CDR3 size: 13 residues. CDR3 coding DNA: TGTGCCAGCAGTTACAGTCAGGACACTGAAGCTTTCTTT. Its protein product is CASSYSQDTEAFF.

This clonotype showed up just a few times. This chain links TRBV7-9 with TRBJ1-5; maybe TRBD1 (5 bases). The V and J ends lost 3 bases and 4 bases respectively, with 16 bases between them. The CDR3 is 16 amino acids. Per germline, CDR1 SEHNR and CDR2 FQNEAQ (reference sequence). CDR3 coding DNA: TGTGCCAGCAGCTTTGGTTCGCTACAGGAGAATCAGCCCCAGCATTTT. This sequence encodes CASSFGSLQENQPQHF. Supplemented by reference TRBV7-9 and TRBJ1-5, the full variable domain reads DTGVSQNPRHKITKRGQNVTFRCDPISEHNRLYWYRQTLGQGPEFLTYFQNEAQLEKSRLLSDRFSAERPKGSFSTLEIQRTEQGDSAMYLCASSFGSLQENQPQHFGDGTRLSIL.

In this sample, this clonotype turned up a few times. The chain combines TRBV28 with TRBJ2-5; 7 bases are a match to TRBD1. The DNA matches TRBJ2-7 better at its end, which makes the J call doubtful. The germline CDR1 and CDR2 sequences are MDHEN and SYDVKM. The CDR3 spans 18 residues. As DNA, the CDR3 is TGTGCCAGCAGTTTATTCGACAGGGTAGGTGAATCTTCCTACGAGCAGTACTTC. Translated, it gives CASSLFDRVGESSYEQYF.

In its sample, this clonotype was seen once. This chain connects TRBV7-2 to TRBJ1-1; D is uncertain. The CDR3 has 12 amino acids. Between the trimmed V and J ends, which lost 2 bases and 6 bases, there was a span of 7 bases. Per germline, CDR1 SGHTA and CDR2 FQGNSA. The CDR3 sequence: CASSLNLAEAFF. CDR3 bases: TGTGCCAGCAGCTTAAATTTAGCTGAAGCTTTCTTT.

In this sample, this clonotype turned up a few times. The gene calls are TRBV19 and TRBJ1-1, with TRBD1 as a possible D gene (6 bases). CDR3 length: 15 amino acids. Germline CDR1 is LNHDA and CDR2 is SQIVND (reference sequence). V was shortened by 3 bases and J by 1 base, with 12 bases between the two germline ends. The CDR3 DNA is TGTGCCAGTAGTATGAACCGGGACAAGAACACTGAAGCTTTCTTT. The encoded protein is CASSMNRDKNTEAFF.